This TCR beta chain derives from a study of blood T cell repertoires in COVID-19. For the study at large: From the United States, Italy and Spain came samples of acute and convalescent COVID-19.

Looked up from germline, CDR1 is LGHNA and CDR2 is YNFKEQ. Between the trimmed V and J ends, which lost 0 bases and 5 bases, there was a span of 16 bases. CDR3 size: 17 residues. Recovered status applied to Cohort 3 donors who had two consecutive negative PCRs. It also applied to those with clearance or with symptom resolution. As originally analysed: The authors estimated nucleated cell counts from reference gene primer amplification. Clones were read by immunoSEQ multiplex PCR, and TCRdb kept only the in-frame ones, dropping some. V and J calls and clone size are those listed in that table; D and trimming were worked out from the DNA. The data show under 450,000 clones, roughly 87% seen once.

Source material: PBMCs or T cells enriched from blood (not recorded which). The chain employs TRBV4-2 and TRBJ2-2, with D perhaps TRBD1 (5 bases). The sequence was obtained from a woman aged 25 to 39 who had recovered from COVID-19. CDR3 protein: CASSQETARRHTGELFF. As DNA, the CDR3 is TGTGCCAGCAGCCAAGAGACAGCACGAAGACATACCGGGGAGCTGTTTTTT.